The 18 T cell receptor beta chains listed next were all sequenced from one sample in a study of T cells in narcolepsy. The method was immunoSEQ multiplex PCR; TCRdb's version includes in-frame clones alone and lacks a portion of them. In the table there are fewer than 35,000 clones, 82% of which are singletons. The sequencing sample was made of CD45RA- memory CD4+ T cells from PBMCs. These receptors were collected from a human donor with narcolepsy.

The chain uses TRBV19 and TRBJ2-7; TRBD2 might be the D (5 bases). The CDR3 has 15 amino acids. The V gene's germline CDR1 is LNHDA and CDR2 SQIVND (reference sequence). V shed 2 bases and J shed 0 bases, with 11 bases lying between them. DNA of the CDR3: TGTGCCAGTAGTATAAGCGGACGACGCTCCTACGAGCAGTACTTC. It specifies CASSISGRRSYEQYF. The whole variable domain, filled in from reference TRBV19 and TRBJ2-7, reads DGGITQSPKYLFRKEGQNVTLSCEQNLNHDAMYWYRQDPGQGLRLIYYSQIVNDFQKGDIAEGYSVSREKKESFPLTVTSAQKNPTAFYLCASSISGRRSYEQYFGPGTRLTVT.

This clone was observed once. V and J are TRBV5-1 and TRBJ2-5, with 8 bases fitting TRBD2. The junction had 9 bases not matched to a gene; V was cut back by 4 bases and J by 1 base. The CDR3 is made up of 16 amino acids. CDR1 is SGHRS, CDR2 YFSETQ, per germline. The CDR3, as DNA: TGCGCCAGCAGCCGGGTCGCGGCGGGGGGCCAAGAGACCCAGTACTTC. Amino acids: CASSRVAAGGQETQYF. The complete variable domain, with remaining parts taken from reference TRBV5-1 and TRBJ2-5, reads KAGVTQTPRYLIKTRGQQVTLSCSPISGHRSVSWYQQTPGQGLQFLFEYFSETQRNKGNFPGRFSGRQFSNSRSEMNVSTLELGDSALYLCASSRVAAGGQETQYFGPGTRLLVL.

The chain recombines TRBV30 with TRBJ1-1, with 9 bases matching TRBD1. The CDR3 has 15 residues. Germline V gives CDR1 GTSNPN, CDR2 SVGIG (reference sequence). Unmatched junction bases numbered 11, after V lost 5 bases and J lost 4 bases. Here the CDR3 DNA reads TGTGCCTGGTCCGGGACAGGGATTTTGATCACTGAAGCTTTCTTT. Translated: CAWSGTGILITEAFF. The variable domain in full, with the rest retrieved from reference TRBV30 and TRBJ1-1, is SQTIHQWPATLVQPVGSPLSLECTVEGTSNPNLYWYRQAAGRGLQLLFYSVGIGQISSEVPQNLSASRPQDRQFILSSKKLLLSDSGFYLCAWSGTGILITEAFFGQGTRLTVV.

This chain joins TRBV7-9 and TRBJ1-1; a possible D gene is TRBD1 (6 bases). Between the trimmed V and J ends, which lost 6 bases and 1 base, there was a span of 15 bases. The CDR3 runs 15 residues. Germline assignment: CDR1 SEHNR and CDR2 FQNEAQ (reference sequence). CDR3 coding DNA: TGTGCCAGCAGGTTCACCGGGACAAAGAACACTGAAGCTTTCTTT. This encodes CASRFTGTKNTEAFF.

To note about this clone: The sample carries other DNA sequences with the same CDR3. CDR3 region: CASSSGRRQGHQETQYF. The DNA of the CDR3 is TGCGCCAGCAGCTCGGGCAGAAGACAGGGGCACCAAGAGACCCAGTACTTC. V and J are TRBV5-1 and TRBJ2-5, with 8 bases fitting TRBD1. Germline-derived CDR1 and CDR2 are SGHRS and YFSETQ. This CDR3 has 17 residues. V lost 3 bases and J lost 0; bases outside the gene matches: 10.

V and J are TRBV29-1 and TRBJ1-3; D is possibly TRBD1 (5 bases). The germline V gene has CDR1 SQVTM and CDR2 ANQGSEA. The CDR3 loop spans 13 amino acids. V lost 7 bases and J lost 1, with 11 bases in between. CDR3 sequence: CSAGTTSGNTIYF. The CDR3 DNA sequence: TGCAGCGCAGGGACCACATCTGGAAACACCATATATTTT.

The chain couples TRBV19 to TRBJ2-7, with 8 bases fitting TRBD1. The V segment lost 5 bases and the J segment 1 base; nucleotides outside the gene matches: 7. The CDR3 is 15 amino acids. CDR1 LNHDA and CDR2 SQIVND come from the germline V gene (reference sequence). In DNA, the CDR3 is TGTGCCAGTAGTGCCCGCGGGACAGGTTCCTACGAGCAGTACTTC. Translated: CASSARGTGSYEQYF.

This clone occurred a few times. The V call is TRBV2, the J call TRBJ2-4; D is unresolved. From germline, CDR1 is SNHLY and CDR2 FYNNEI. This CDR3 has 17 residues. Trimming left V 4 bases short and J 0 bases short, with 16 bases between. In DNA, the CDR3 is TGTGCCAGCAGTGTTAGTGTCGCCCTTCTAGCCAAAAACATTCAGTACTTC. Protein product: CASSVSVALLAKNIQYF.

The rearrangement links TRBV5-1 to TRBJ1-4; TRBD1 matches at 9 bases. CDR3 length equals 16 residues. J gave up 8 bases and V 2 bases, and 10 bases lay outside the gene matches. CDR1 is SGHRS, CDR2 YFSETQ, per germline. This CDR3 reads CASSFRRTGAREKLFF. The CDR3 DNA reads TGCGCCAGCAGCTTCCGAAGGACAGGGGCGAGAGAAAAACTGTTTTTT. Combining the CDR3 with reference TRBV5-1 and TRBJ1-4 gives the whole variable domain KAGVTQTPRYLIKTRGQQVTLSCSPISGHRSVSWYQQTPGQGLQFLFEYFSETQRNKGNFPGRFSGRQFSNSRSEMNVSTLELGDSALYLCASSFRRTGAREKLFFGSGTQLSVL.

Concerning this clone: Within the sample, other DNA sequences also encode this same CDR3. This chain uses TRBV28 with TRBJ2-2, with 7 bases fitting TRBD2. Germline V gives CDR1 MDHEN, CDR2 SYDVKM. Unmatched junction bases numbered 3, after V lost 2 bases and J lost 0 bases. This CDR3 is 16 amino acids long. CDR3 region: CASSLGLAANTGELFF. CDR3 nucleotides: TGTGCCAGCAGTTTAGGGCTAGCGGCGAACACCGGGGAGCTGTTTTTT.

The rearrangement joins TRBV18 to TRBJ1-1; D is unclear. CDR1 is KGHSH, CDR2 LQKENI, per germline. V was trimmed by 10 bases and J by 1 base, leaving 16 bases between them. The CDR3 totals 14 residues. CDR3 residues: CATIRSGRNTEAFF. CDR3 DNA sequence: TGTGCCACCATCCGATCTGGGCGGAACACTGAAGCTTTCTTT.

As DNA, the CDR3 is TGTGCCAGCAGCCCCCCCCCTCCGGGACAGCTCTATGGCTACACCTTC. Its protein product is CASSPPPPGQLYGYTF. The rearrangement links TRBV28 to TRBJ1-2, with TRBD1 matching over 7 bases. V trimming: 6 bases; J trimming: 4 bases; junction bases outside the gene matches: 14. Germline values: CDR1 MDHEN, CDR2 SYDVKM. The CDR3 is made up of 16 amino acids.

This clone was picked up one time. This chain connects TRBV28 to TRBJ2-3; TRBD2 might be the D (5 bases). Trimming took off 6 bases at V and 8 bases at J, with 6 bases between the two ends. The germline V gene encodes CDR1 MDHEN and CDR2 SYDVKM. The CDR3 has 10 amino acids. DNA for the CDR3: TGTGCCAGCAGAGGGAGTACGCAGTATTTT. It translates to CASRGSTQYF.

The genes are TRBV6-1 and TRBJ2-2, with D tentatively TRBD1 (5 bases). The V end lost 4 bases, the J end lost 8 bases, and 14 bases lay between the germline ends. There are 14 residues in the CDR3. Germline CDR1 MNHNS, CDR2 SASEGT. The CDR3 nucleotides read TGTGCCAGCAGTGCGACAGTTCTCCGAGGGGAGCTGTTTTTT. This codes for CASSATVLRGELFF.

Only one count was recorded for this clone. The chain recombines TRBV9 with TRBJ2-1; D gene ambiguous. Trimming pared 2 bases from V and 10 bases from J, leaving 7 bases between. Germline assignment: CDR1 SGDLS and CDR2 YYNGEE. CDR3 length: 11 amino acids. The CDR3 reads CASSVGGEQFF. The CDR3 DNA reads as TGTGCCAGCAGCGTGGGTGGGGAGCAGTTCTTC.

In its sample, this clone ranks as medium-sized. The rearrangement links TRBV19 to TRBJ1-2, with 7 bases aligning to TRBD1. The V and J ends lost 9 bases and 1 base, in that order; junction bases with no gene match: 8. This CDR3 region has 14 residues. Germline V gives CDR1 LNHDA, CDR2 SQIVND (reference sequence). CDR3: CASTTGQFNYGYTF. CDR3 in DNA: TGTGCCAGCACAACGGGACAGTTTAACTATGGCTACACCTTC.

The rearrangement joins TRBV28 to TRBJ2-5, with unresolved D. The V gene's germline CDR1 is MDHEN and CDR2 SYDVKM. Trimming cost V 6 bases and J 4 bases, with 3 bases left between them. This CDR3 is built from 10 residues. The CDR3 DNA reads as TGTGCCAGCAGGGGAGAGACCCAGTACTTC. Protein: CASRGETQYF.

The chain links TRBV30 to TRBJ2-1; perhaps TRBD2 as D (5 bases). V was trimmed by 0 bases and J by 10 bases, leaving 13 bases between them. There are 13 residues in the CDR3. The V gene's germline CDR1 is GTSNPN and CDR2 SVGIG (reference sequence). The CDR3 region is CAWSVSRSGEQFF. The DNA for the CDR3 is TGTGCCTGGAGTGTTTCTCGATCGGGGGAGCAGTTCTTC.